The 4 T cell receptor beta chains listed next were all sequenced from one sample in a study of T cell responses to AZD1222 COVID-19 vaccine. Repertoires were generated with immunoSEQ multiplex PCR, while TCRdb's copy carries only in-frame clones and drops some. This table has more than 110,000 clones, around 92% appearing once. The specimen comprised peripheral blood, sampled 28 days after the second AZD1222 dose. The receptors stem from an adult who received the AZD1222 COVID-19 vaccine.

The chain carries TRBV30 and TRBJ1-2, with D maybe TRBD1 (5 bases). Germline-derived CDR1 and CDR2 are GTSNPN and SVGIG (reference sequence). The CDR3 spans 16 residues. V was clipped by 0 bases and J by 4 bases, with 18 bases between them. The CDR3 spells CAWSVPGAKSGYGYTF. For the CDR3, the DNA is TGTGCCTGGAGTGTACCTGGGGCTAAAAGCGGCTATGGCTACACCTTC.

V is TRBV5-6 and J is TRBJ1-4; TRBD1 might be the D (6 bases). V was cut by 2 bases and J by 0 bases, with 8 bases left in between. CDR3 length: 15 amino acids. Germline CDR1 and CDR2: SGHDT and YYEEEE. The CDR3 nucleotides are TGTGCCAGCAGCTTCACAGGGTCAACTAATGAAAAACTGTTTTTT. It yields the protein CASSFTGSTNEKLFF.

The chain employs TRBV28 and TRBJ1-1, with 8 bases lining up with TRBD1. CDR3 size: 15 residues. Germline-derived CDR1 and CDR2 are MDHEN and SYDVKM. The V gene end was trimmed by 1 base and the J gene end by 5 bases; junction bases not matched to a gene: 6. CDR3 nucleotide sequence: TGTGCCAGCAGTTTATTAGGCAGGGGGCAAACTGAAGCTTTCTTT. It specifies CASSLLGRGQTEAFF.

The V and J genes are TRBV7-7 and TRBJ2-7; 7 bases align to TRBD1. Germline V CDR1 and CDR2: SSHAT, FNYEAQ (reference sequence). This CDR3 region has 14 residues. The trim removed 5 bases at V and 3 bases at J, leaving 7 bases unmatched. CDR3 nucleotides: TGTGCCAGCAGCCCACGGACAGGCTTCTACGAGCAGTACTTC. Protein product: CASSPRTGFYEQYF.